Listed below are T cell receptor beta chains from one sample, sequenced in a study of T-cell reconstitution after alpha-beta-depleted transplantation in children. One entry per CDR3 protein results from TCRdb running MiXCR on the PCR reads. The sample carries about 580,000 distinct CDR3 sequences, 25% to 30% recorded once. This sample comprised PBMCs, obtained before TCRalphabeta/CD19-depleted stem cell transplant. Receptors originate from a boy less than two years old with Wiskott-Aldrich syndrome, due to receive a stem cell transplant. CDR3s include the opening cysteine and the closing phenylalanine or tryptophan. D genes are given only for firm matches. Not every row has a clone size; where given, it reads once, few, many or a size class.

V,J,D,size,DNA,CDR3
TRBV7-2,TRBJ2-7,TRBD2,few,TGTGCCAGCAGCTTAGGGGAAGCGGGCGCGGGAGAGCTCGAGCAGTACTTC,CASSLGEAGAGELEQYF
TRBV2,TRBJ2-7,TRBD2,NA,TGTGCCAGCGAGGGGACTAGCTCGTCGAACGAGCAGTACTTC,CASEGTSSSNEQYF
TRBV20-1,TRBJ2-3,NA,few,TGCAGTGCTAGAGAGGCGGGGCCGCCAGATACGCAGTATTTT,CSAREAGPPDTQYF
TRBV21-1,TRBJ2-5,NA,NA,TGTGCCAGGACCCCAGAGGCAAGGGGGGAGACCCAGTACTTC,CARTPEARGETQYF
TRBV20-1,TRBJ2-1,NA,NA,TGCAGTGCAATCCGGGATCCCTACAATGAGCAGTTCTTC,CSAIRDPYNEQFF
TRBV7-6,TRBJ2-2,NA,few,TGTGCCAGCAGCCCCTCATCGGGGTTCCGTGGCGGGGAGCTGTTTTTT,CASSPSSGFRGGELFF
TRBV20-1,TRBJ2-5,NA,few,TGCAGTGCTCGTAGCCTAACGTACCAAGAGACCCAGTACTTC,CSARSLTYQETQYF
TRBV11-3,TRBJ2-1,NA,NA,TGTGCCAGCAGCTTAGGAGGGGATAGCGACAGCCACAATGAGCAGTTCTTC,CASSLGGDSDSHNEQFF
TRBV7-6,TRBJ2-3,NA,NA,TGTGCCAGCAGCCTGGGACTTGAAACAGATACGCAGTATTTT,CASSLGLETDTQYF
TRBV10-2,TRBJ2-1,NA,NA,TGCGCCAGCAGTGAGTCTAGGTCTAGCGATGAGCAGTTCTTC,CASSESRSSDEQFF
TRBV12-3/TRBV12-4,TRBJ1-2,NA,NA,TGTGCCAGCAGTTTAAAGGGGGTCAAGGACTGTGGCTACACCTTC,CASSLKGVKDCGYTF
TRBV12-3/TRBV12-4,TRBJ2-1,NA,NA,TGTGCCAGCAGAGGACAGAGCGCCTACAATGAGCAGTTCTTC,CASRGQSAYNEQFF
TRBV9,TRBJ2-1,NA,NA,TGTGCCAGCAGCGTCCCTCCCCAGGCCCCCAATGAGCAGTTCTTC,CASSVPPQAPNEQFF
TRBV4-2,TRBJ2-7,NA,NA,TGTGCCAGCAGCCAGGACGAAGCGTACCACGAGCAGTACTTC,CASSQDEAYHEQYF
TRBV5-1,TRBJ2-3,TRBD1,NA,TGCGCCAGCTGCCCAGGACAGGCGGTGTCGGGTTCAGATACGCAGTATTTT,CASCPGQAVSGSDTQYF
TRBV7-9,TRBJ2-1,TRBD2,few,TGTGCCAGCAGCTTCTTTGCTCTGGCGGGAGAAGTTCCTGAGCAGTTCTTC,CASSFFALAGEVPEQFF
TRBV3-1,TRBJ1-1,NA,NA,TGTGCCAGCAGCCAGTTAGGTCCCCAAGGAGCTTTCTTT,CASSQLGPQGAFF
TRBV24-1,TRBJ2-3,NA,few,TGTGCCACCAGTGATCCTCGGGTCACAGATACGCAGTATTTT,CATSDPRVTDTQYF
TRBV20-1,TRBJ2-2,NA,few,TGCAGTGCTAGAGATCTAGGGGCCACCGGGGAGCTGTTTTTT,CSARDLGATGELFF
TRBV5-1,TRBJ2-2,TRBD1,NA,TGCGCCAGCAGCTTGTCTCAAATTCCGGGACAGGGTAACTCCGGGGAGCTGTTTTTT,CASSLSQIPGQGNSGELFF
TRBV11-2,TRBJ1-6,NA,NA,TGTGCCAGCAGCCCTGCTGAGGGTTGGCATTCACCCCTCCACTTT,CASSPAEGWHSPLHF
TRBV7-2,TRBJ2-7,TRBD1,NA,TGTGCCAGCAGCTTAATCGGACAGGGCATGTACGAGCAGTACTTC,CASSLIGQGMYEQYF
TRBV4-2,TRBJ2-5,NA,NA,TGTGCCAGCAGCCAAGACATGGTCCGGGACTCGTCCCAAGAGACCCAGTACTTC,CASSQDMVRDSSQETQYF
TRBV29-1,TRBJ2-3,TRBD2,NA,TGCAGCGTCATAACTAGCGGGAGAAACACAGATACGCAGTATTTT,CSVITSGRNTDTQYF
TRBV29-1,TRBJ2-7,TRBD1,NA,TGCAGCGGGAGACAGGGGCACGAGCAGTACTTC,CSGRQGHEQYF
TRBV5-1,TRBJ2-7,NA,few,TGCGCCAGCAGCTTGACGGACGGGCCAGGGGAGCAGTACTTC,CASSLTDGPGEQYF
TRBV12-3/TRBV12-4,TRBJ2-3,TRBD2,many,TGTGCCAGCAGTTTAGGGACTAGCCAAAGGAATACGCAGTATTTT,CASSLGTSQRNTQYF
TRBV3-1,TRBJ1-1,NA,many,TGTGCCAGCAGCCAGGGGGCCGGGGCTTTCTTT,CASSQGAGAFF
TRBV4-2,TRBJ2-1,TRBD2,few,TGTGCCAGCAGCCCACGGGGACTAGAAAATATCAATGAGCAGTTCTTC,CASSPRGLENINEQFF
TRBV5-1,TRBJ2-1,TRBD2,NA,TGCGCCAGCAGCCGGGGGGCCCTAGCGGGGGCCTACAATGAGCAGTTCTTC,CASSRGALAGAYNEQFF
TRBV3-1,TRBJ2-7,NA,NA,TGTGCCAGCAGCCAAACTAGGATGGCACACGAGCAGTACTTC,CASSQTRMAHEQYF
TRBV20-1,TRBJ1-6,NA,few,TGCAGTGCTGCTCCCGGCACCTATAATTCACCCCTCCACTTT,CSAAPGTYNSPLHF
TRBV20-1,TRBJ2-7,TRBD2,NA,TGCAGTGCTAGAGTGCCTAGCGGGACGGGCGAGCAGTACTTC,CSARVPSGTGEQYF
TRBV12-3/TRBV12-4,TRBJ1-2,TRBD1,NA,TGTGCCAGCAGTTTAAGACAGGGTCCCGGCCTTAACTATGGCTACACCTTC,CASSLRQGPGLNYGYTF
TRBV5-1,TRBJ2-3,NA,many,TGCGCCAGCAGCTTGGGTGCCGGAGATACGCAGTATTTT,CASSLGAGDTQYF
TRBV4-2,TRBJ2-3,NA,NA,TGTGCCAGCAGCCAAGCCCGCTCCTCGGGGCAGTATTTT,CASSQARSSGQYF
TRBV20-1,TRBJ2-1,TRBD2,few,TGCAGTGCTAGAGAGGGACTAGCAGGGCAGTTCTTC,CSAREGLAGQFF
TRBV5-1,TRBJ2-7,NA,NA,TGCGCCAGCAGCTTATTTTCCTGGGAGTTTTCCTACGAGCAGTACTTC,CASSLFSWEFSYEQYF
TRBV5-1,TRBJ2-7,TRBD1,NA,TGTGCCAGCAGCTTGACAGGGTCCGAGCAGTACTTC,CASSLTGSEQYF
TRBV9,TRBJ1-1,NA,few,TGTGCCAGCAGCGTACCCAGGGGAAGGGCTTTCTTT,CASSVPRGRAFF
TRBV20-1,TRBJ2-1,NA,NA,TGCAGTGCTAGTATCGCCAGGAGGTTTTATGAGCAGTTCTTC,CSASIARRFYEQFF